The entry below gives a single TCR beta chain sequence along with its context. The V gene end was trimmed by 5 bases and the J gene end by 4 bases; junction bases not matched to a gene: 4. CDR1 MNHEY and CDR2 SVGAGI come from the germline V gene. This CDR3 has 14 residues. The sample comes from a study of blood T cell repertoires in COVID-19. The method was immunoSEQ multiplex PCR; TCRdb's version includes in-frame clones alone and lacks a portion of them. The sample lists roughly 26,000 clones; over 80% were seen once. This chain links TRBV6-5 with TRBJ1-2, with 10 bases aligning to TRBD1. Sequenced: peripheral blood. This TCR was sampled from a human donor with active COVID-19. The donor label of this sample is uncertain. As DNA, the CDR3 is TGTGCCAGCAGTCCGGGACAGGGGTCCTATGGCTACACCTTC. It codes for CASSPGQGSYGYTF.